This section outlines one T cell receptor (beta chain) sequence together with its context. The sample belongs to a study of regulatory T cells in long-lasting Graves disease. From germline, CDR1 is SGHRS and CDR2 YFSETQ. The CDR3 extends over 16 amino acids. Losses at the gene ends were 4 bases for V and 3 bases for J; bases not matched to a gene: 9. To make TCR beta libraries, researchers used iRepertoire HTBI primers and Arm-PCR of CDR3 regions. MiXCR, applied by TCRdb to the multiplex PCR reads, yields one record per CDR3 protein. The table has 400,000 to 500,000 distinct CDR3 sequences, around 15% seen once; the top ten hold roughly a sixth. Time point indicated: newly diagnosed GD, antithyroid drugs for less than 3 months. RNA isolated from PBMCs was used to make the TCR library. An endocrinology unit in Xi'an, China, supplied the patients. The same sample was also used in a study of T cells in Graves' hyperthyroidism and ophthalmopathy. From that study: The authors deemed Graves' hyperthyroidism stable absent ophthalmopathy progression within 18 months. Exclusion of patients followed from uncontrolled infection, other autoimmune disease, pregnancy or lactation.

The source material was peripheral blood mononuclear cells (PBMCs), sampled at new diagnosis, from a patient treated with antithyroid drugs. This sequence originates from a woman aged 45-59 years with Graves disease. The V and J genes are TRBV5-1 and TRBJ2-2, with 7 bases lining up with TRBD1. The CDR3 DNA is TGCGCCAGCAGCCCGCCCGGTCAGGGGGACACCGGGGAGCTGTTTTTT. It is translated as CASSPPGQGDTGELFF.